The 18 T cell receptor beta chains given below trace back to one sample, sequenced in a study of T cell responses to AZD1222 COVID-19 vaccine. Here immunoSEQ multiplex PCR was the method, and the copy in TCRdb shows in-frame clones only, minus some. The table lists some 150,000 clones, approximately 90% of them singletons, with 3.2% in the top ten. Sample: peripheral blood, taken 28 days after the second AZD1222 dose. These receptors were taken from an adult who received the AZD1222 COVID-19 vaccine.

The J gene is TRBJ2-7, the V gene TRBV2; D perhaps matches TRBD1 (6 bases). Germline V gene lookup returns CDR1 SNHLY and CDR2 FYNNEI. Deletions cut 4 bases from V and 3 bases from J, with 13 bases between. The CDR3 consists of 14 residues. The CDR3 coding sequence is TGTGCCAGCAGTGCCCGGGGACATAGCTACGAGCAGTACTTC. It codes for CASSARGHSYEQYF.

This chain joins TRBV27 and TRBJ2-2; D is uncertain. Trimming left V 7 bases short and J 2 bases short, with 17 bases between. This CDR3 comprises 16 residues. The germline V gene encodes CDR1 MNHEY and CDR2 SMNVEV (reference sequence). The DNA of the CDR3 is TGTGCCAGCAAATCTCCCGGCACTTTCAACACCGGGGAGCTGTTTTTT. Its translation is CASKSPGTFNTGELFF.

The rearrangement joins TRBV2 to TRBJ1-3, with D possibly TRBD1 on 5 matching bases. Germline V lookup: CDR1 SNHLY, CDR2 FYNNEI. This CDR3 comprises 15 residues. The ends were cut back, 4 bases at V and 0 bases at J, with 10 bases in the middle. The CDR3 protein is CASSGQLLSGNTIYF. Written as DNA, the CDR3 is TGTGCCAGCAGTGGACAGCTCCTCTCTGGAAACACCATATATTTT.

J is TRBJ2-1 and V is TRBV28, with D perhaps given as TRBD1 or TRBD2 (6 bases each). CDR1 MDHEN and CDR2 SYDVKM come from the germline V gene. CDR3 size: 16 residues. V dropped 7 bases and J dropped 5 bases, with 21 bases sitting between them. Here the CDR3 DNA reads TGTGCCAGCAACCAAGGGGGGTTAGGTCCTGACAATGAGCAGTTCTTC. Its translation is CASNQGGLGPDNEQFF.

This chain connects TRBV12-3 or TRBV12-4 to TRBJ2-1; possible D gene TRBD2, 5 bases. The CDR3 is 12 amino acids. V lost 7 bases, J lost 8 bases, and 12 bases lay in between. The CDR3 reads CASKAQRDEQFF. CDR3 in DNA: TGTGCCAGCAAAGCCCAGAGGGATGAGCAGTTCTTC.

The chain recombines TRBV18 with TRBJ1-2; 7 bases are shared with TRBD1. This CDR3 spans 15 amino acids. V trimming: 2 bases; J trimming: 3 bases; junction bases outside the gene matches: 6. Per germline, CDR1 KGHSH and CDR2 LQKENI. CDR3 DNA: TGTGCCAGCTCACCAAGGGACAGAGCCCACTATGGCTACACCTTC. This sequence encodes CASSPRDRAHYGYTF.

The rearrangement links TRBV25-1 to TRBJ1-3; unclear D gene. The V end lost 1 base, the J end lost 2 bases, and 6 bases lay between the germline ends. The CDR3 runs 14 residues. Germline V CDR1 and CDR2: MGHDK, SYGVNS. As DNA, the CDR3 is TGTGCCAGCAGTGAATTCCAGGCTGGAAACACCATATATTTT. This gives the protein CASSEFQAGNTIYF.

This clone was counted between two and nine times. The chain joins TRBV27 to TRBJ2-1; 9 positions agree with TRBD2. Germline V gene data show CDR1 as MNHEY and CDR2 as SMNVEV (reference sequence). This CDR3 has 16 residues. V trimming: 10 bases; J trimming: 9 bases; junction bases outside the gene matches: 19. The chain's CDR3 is CATAPHVAGARSEQFF. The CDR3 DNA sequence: TGTGCCACCGCTCCCCATGTAGCGGGAGCCCGGAGTGAGCAGTTCTTC.

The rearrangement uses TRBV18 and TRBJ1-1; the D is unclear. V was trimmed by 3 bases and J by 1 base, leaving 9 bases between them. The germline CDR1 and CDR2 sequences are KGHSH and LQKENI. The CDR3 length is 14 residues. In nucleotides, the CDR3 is TGTGCCAGCTCACCGCGGAGCGCGAACACTGAAGCTTTCTTT. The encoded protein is CASSPRSANTEAFF. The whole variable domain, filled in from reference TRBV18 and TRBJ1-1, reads NAGVMQNPRHLVRRRGQEARLRCSPMKGHSHVYWYRQLPEEGLKFMVYLQKENIIDESGMPKERFSAEFPKEGPSILRIQQVVRGDSAAYFCASSPRSANTEAFFGQGTRLTVV.

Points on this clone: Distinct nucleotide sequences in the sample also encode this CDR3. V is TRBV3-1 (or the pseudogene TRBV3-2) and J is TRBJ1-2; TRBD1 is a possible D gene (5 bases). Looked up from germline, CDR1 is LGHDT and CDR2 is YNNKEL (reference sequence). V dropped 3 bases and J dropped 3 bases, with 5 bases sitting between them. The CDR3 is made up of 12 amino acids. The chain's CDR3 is CASSQGDYGYTF. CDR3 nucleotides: TGTGCCAGCAGCCAGGGGGACTATGGCTACACCTTC.

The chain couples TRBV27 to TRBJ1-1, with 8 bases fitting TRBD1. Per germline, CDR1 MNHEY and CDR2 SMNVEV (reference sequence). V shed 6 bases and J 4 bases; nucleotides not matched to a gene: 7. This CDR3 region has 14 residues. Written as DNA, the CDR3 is TGTGCCAGCAGCCCGGCAGGGGGCTTCACTGAAGCTTTCTTT. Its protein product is CASSPAGGFTEAFF.

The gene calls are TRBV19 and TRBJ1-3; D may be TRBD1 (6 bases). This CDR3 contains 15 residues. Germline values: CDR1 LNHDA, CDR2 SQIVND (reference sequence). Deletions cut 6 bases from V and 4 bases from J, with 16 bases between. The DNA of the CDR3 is TGTGCCAGTAGCATAACAGGGTTCGGCGGAAACACCATATATTTT. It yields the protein CASSITGFGGNTIYF.

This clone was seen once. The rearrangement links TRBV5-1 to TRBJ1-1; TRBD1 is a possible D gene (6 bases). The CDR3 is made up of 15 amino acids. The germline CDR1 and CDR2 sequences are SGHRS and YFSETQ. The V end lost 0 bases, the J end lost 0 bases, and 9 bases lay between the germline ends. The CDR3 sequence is CASSLGGHLNTEAFF. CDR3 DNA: TGCGCCAGCAGCTTGGGGGGGCACCTGAACACTGAAGCTTTCTTT.

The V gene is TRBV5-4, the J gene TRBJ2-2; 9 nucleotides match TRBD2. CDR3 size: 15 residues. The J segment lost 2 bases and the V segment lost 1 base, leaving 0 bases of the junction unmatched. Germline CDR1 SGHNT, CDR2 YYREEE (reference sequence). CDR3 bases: TGTGCCAGCAGCTTGCTAGCGGGAAACACCGGGGAGCTGTTTTTT. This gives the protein CASSLLAGNTGELFF. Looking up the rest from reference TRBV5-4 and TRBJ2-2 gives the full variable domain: ETGVTQSPTHLIKTRGQQVTLRCSSQSGHNTVSWYQQALGQGPQFIFQYYREEENGRGNFPPRFSGLQFPNYSSELNVNALELDDSALYLCASSLLAGNTGELFFGEGSRLTVL.

This CDR3 reads CASSSGTPSTDTQYF. The CDR3 coding sequence is TGTGCCAGCAGCTCCGGGACCCCGAGCACAGATACGCAGTATTTT. The chain combines TRBV11-2 with TRBJ2-3; either TRBD1 or TRBD2 may supply D (5 bases each). The CDR3 runs to 15 residues. The ends were cut back, 4 bases at V and 0 bases at J, with 11 bases in the middle. CDR1 and CDR2 (germline): SGHAT, FQNNGV.

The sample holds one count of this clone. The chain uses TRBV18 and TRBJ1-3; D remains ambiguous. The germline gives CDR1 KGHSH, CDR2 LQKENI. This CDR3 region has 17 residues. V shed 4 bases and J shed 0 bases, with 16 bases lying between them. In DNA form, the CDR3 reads TGTGCCAGCTCACAAAACAGTATTACCCTCTCTGGAAACACCATATATTTT. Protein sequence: CASSQNSITLSGNTIYF.

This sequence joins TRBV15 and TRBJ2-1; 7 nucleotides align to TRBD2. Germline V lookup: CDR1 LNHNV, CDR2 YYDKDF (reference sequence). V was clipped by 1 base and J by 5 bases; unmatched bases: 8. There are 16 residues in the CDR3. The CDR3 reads CATSRAVGGRDNEQFF. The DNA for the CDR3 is TGTGCCACCAGCAGAGCGGTGGGTGGGAGGGACAATGAGCAGTTCTTC.

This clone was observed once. The CDR3 spells CASSQGQNYGYTF. CDR3 DNA: TGTGCCAGCAGTCAGGGACAGAACTATGGCTACACCTTC. This rearrangement joins TRBV28 to TRBJ1-2; TRBD1 matches at 7 bases. V shed 5 bases and J 2 bases; nucleotides not matched to a gene: 2. Looked up from germline, CDR1 is MDHEN and CDR2 is SYDVKM. The CDR3 runs to 13 residues.